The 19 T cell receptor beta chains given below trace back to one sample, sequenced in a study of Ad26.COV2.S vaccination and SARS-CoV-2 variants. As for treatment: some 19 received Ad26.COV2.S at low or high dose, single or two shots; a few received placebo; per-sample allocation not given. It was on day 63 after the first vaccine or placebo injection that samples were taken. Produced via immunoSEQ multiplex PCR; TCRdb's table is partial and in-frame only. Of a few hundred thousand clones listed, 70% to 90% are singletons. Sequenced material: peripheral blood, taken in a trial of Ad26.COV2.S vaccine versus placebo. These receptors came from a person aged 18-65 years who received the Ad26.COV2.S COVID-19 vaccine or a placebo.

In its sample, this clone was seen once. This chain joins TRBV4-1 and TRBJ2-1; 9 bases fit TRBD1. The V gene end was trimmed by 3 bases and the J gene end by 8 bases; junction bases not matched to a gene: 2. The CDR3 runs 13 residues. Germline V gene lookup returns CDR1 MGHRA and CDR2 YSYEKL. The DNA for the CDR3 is TGCGCCAGCAGCCAGAGGACAGGGGATGAGCAGTTCTTC. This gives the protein CASSQRTGDEQFF.

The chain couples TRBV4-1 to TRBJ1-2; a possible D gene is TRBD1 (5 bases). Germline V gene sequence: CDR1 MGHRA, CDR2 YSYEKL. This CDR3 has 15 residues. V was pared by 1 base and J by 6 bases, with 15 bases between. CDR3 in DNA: TGCGCCAGCAGCCAAGGATCCATCAGGGCCCATGGCTACACCTTC. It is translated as CASSQGSIRAHGYTF.

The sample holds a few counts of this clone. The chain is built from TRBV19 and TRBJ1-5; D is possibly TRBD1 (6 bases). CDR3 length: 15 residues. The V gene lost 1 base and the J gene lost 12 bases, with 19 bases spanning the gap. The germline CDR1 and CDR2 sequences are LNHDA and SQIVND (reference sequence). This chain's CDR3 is CASSIVGGTSDVQHF. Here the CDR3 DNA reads TGTGCCAGTAGTATAGTCGGAGGGACAAGTGACGTCCAGCATTTT.

This CDR3 is CASSLEIRVYEQYF. CDR3 DNA sequence: TGTGCCAGCAGCTTAGAAATCAGGGTTTACGAGCAGTACTTC. The chain is built from TRBV7-3 and TRBJ2-7; TRBD1 might be the D (5 bases). V was shortened by 2 bases and J by 4 bases, with 12 bases between the two germline ends. Looked up from germline, CDR1 is SGHTA and CDR2 is FQGTGA. The CDR3 is 14 amino acids.

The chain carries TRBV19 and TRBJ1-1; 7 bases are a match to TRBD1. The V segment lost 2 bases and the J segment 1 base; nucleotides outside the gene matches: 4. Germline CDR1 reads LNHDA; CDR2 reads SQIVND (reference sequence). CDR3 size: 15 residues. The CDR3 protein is CASSIIGGSNTEAFF. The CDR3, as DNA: TGTGCCAGTAGTATAATAGGGGGCTCGAACACTGAAGCTTTCTTT. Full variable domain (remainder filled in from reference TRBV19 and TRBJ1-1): DGGITQSPKYLFRKEGQNVTLSCEQNLNHDAMYWYRQDPGQGLRLIYYSQIVNDFQKGDIAEGYSVSREKKESFPLTVTSAQKNPTAFYLCASSIIGGSNTEAFFGQGTRLTVV.

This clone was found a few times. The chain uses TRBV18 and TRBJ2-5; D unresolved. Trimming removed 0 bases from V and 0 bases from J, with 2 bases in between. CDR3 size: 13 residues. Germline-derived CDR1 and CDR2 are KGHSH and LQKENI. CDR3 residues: CASSPPNQETQYF. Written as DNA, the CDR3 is TGTGCCAGCTCACCACCCAACCAAGAGACCCAGTACTTC.

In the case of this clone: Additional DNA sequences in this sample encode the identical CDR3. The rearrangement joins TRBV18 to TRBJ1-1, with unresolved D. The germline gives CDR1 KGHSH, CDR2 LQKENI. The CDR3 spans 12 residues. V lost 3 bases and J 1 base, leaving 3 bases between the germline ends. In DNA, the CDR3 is TGTGCCAGCTCACCGGGGAACACTGAAGCTTTCTTT. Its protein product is CASSPGNTEAFF. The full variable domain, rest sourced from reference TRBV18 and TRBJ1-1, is NAGVMQNPRHLVRRRGQEARLRCSPMKGHSHVYWYRQLPEEGLKFMVYLQKENIIDESGMPKERFSAEFPKEGPSILRIQQVVRGDSAAYFCASSPGNTEAFFGQGTRLTVV.

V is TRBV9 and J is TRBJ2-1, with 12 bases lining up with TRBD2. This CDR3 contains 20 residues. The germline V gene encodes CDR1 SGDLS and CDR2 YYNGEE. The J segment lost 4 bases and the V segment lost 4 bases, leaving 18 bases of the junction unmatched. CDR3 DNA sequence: TGTGCCAGCAGCTCAAATCCCCCGGGGCCGACTAGCGGGAGATACAATGAGCAGTTCTTC. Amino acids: CASSSNPPGPTSGRYNEQFF.

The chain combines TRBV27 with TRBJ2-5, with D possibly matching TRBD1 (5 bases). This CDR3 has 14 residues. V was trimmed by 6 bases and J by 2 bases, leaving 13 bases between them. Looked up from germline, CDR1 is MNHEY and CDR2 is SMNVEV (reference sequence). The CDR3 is CASRRGNRQETQYF. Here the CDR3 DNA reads TGTGCCAGCAGAAGGGGAAACAGGCAAGAGACCCAGTACTTC.

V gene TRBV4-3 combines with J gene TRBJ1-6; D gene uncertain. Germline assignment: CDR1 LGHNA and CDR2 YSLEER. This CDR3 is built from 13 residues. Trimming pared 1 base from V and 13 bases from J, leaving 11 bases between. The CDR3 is CASSQGIGRPLHF. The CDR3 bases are TGCGCCAGCAGCCAAGGTATAGGACGTCCCCTCCACTTT.

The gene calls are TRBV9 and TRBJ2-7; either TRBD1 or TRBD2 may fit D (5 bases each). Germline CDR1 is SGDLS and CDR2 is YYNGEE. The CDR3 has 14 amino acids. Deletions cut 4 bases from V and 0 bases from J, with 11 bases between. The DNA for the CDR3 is TGTGCCAGCAGCATCGGGACCGACTCCTACGAGCAGTACTTC. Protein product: CASSIGTDSYEQYF. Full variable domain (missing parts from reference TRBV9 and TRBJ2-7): DSGVTQTPKHLITATGQRVTLRCSPRSGDLSVYWYQQSLDQGLQFLIQYYNGEERAKGNILERFSAQQFPDLHSELNLSSLELGDSALYFCASSIGTDSYEQYFGPGTRLTVT.

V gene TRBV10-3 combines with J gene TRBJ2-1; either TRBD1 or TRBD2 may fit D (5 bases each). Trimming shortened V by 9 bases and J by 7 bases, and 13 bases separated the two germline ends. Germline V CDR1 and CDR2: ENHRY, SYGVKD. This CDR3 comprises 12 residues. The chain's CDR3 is CAMGEYDNEQFF. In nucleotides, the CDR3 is TGTGCCATGGGGGAGTATGATAATGAGCAGTTCTTC.

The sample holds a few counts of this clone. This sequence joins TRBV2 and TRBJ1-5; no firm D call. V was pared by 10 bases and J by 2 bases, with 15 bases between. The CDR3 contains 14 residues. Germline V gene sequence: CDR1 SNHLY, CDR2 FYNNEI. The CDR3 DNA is TGTGCCACCTCCCCTTCGGACCGCAATCAGCCCCAGCATTTT. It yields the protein CATSPSDRNQPQHF.

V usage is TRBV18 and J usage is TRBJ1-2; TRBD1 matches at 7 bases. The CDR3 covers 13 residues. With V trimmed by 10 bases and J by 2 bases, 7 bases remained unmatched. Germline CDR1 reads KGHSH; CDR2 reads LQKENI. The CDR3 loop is CATGDSSNYGYTF. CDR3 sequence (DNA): TGTGCCACCGGGGACAGCTCCAACTATGGCTACACCTTC.

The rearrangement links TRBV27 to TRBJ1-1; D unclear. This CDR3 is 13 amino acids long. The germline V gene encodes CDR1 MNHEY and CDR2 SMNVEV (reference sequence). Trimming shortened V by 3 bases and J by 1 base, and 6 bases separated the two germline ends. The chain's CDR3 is CASSFGENTEAFF. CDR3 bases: TGTGCCAGCAGTTTCGGGGAGAACACTGAAGCTTTCTTT.

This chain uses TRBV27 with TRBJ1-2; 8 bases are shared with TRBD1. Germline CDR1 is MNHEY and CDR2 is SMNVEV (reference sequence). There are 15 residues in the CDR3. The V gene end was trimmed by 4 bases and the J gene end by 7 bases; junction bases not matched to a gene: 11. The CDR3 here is CASSSQPGGQGGYTF. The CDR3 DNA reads TGTGCCAGCAGTTCCCAACCAGGGGGCCAAGGTGGCTACACCTTC.

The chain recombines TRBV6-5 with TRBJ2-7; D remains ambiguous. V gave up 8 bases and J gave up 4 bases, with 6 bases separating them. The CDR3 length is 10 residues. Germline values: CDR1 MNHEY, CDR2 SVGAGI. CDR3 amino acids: CASAEYEQYF. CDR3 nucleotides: TGTGCCAGCGCCGAGTACGAGCAGTACTTC.

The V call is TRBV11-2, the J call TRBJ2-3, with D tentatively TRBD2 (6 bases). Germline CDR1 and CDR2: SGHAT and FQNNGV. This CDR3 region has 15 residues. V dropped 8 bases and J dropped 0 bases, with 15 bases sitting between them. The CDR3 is CASGPIGGSTDTQYF. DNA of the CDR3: TGTGCCAGCGGACCTATAGGAGGGAGCACAGATACGCAGTATTTT.

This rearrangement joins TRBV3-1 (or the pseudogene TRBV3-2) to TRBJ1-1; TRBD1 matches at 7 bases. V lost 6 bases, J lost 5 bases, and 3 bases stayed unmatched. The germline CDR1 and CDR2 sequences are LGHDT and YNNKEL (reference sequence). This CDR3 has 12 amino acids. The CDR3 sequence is CASSPGGTEAFF. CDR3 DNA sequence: TGTGCCAGCAGTCCAGGGGGGACTGAAGCTTTCTTT.